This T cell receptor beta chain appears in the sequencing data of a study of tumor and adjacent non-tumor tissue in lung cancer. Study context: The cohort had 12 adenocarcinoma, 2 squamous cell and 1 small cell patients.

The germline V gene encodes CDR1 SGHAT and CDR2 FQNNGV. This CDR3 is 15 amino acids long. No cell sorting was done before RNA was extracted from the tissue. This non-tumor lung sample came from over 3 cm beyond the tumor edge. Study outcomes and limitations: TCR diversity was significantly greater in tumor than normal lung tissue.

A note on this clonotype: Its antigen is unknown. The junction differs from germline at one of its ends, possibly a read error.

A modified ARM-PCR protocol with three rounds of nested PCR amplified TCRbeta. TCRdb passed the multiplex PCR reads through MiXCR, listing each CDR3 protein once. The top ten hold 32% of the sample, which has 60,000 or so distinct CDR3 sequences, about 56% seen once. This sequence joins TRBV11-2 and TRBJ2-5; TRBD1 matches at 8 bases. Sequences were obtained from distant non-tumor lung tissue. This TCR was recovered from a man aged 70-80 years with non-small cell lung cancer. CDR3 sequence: CASLVDRGLGETQYF. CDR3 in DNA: TGCGCCAGCTTAGTCGACAGGGGATTGGGAGAGACCCAGTATTTC.